Below, 27 T cell receptor beta chains from the same sample are listed, as sequenced in a study of T cell responses to AZD1222 COVID-19 vaccine. Here immunoSEQ multiplex PCR was the method, and the copy in TCRdb shows in-frame clones only, minus some. The table includes about 130,000 clones, 88% detected once. This specimen consisted of peripheral blood, obtained on day 0 of AZD1222 vaccination. These receptors were collected from an adult in good health.

The chain combines TRBV30 with TRBJ1-4; D is ambiguous. Germline values: CDR1 GTSNPN, CDR2 SVGIG (reference sequence). V lost 1 base, J lost 8 bases, and 11 bases lay in between. CDR3 length equals 13 residues. The CDR3 loop reads CAWSGTVREKLFF. CDR3 coding DNA: TGTGCCTGGAGTGGAACAGTGAGAGAAAAACTGTTTTTT. The variable domain in full, with the rest retrieved from reference TRBV30 and TRBJ1-4, is SQTIHQWPATLVQPVGSPLSLECTVEGTSNPNLYWYRQAAGRGLQLLFYSVGIGQISSEVPQNLSASRPQDRQFILSSKKLLLSDSGFYLCAWSGTVREKLFFGSGTQLSVL.

The V gene is TRBV6-2 or TRBV6-3, the J gene TRBJ1-2, with D unresolved. In germline, CDR1 is MNHEY, CDR2 SVGEGT. The CDR3 loop spans 15 amino acids. V was pared by 3 bases and J by 1 base, with 12 bases between. The CDR3 is CASSYSAEHNYGYTF. The CDR3 nucleotides read TGTGCCAGCAGTTATTCGGCAGAACATAACTATGGCTACACCTTC.

This clone appeared a single time. The V call is TRBV6-5, the J call TRBJ2-7, with TRBD1 identical over 9 bases. Germline-derived CDR1 and CDR2 are MNHEY and SVGAGI. With V trimmed by 6 bases and J by 6 bases, 9 bases remained unmatched. The CDR3 has 14 amino acids. The CDR3 nucleotides read TGTGCCAGCAGCTATCGGGACAGGGTAGGCGAGCAGTACTTC. The encoded protein is CASSYRDRVGEQYF.

The rearrangement links TRBV6-6 to TRBJ2-3; 8 bases match TRBD1. V lost 2 bases, J lost 3 bases, and 4 bases stayed unmatched. The CDR3 covers 15 residues. CDR1 and CDR2 from the germline V gene are MNHNY and SVGAGI (reference sequence). The CDR3 spells CASSYPTGVTDTQYF. In DNA, the CDR3 is TGTGCCAGCAGTTACCCGACAGGGGTGACAGATACGCAGTATTTT.

The chain carries TRBV2 and TRBJ1-3; D gene unclear. The CDR3 is 14 residues long. Trimming pared 8 bases from V and 0 bases from J, leaving 11 bases between. Looked up from germline, CDR1 is SNHLY and CDR2 is FYNNEI. The CDR3 bases are TGTGCCAGCGGGGTACAGTCCTCTGGAAACACCATATATTTT. Amino acid sequence: CASGVQSSGNTIYF.

This clone has just one count. The CDR3 protein is CASSEGQGLYGYTF. DNA of the CDR3: TGTGCCAGCAGTGAGGGCCAAGGGCTGTATGGCTACACCTTC. The V gene is TRBV25-1, the J gene TRBJ1-2; D is uncertain. The CDR3 loop spans 14 amino acids. CDR1 and CDR2 from the germline V gene are MGHDK and SYGVNS. Trimming removed 3 bases from V and 5 bases from J, with 13 bases in between.

The rearrangement uses TRBV11-3 and TRBJ2-5, with 7 bases fitting TRBD1. Germline values: CDR1 SGHNT, CDR2 YENEEA. The CDR3 totals 13 residues. The V and J ends lost 5 bases and 5 bases, in that order; junction bases with no gene match: 5. In nucleotides, the CDR3 is TGTGCCAGCAGCACGGGACAGATGGAGACCCAGTACTTC. Translating gives CASSTGQMETQYF.

In this sample, this clone turned up a few times. The chain employs TRBV5-4 and TRBJ2-2; 10 bases agree with TRBD2. The length of the CDR3 is 15 residues. Germline CDR1 and CDR2: SGHNT and YYREEE (reference sequence). The V gene end was trimmed by 3 bases and the J gene end by 5 bases; junction bases not matched to a gene: 4. The CDR3 sequence is CASSSTGLATGELFF. CDR3 bases: TGTGCCAGCAGCTCTACGGGACTAGCGACCGGGGAGCTGTTTTTT.

Only one count was recorded for this clone. The chain employs TRBV7-2 and TRBJ1-5; 9 bases match TRBD1. Germline V lookup: CDR1 SGHTA, CDR2 FQGNSA. The CDR3 length is 15 residues. With V trimmed by 5 bases and J by 1 base, 3 bases remained unmatched. In nucleotides, the CDR3 is TGTGCCAGCAGCGTCGGACAGGGGAGCAATCAGCCCCAGCATTTT. Translation gives CASSVGQGSNQPQHF.

The chain recombines TRBV6-2 or TRBV6-3 with TRBJ2-1, with D perhaps being TRBD1 or TRBD2 (5 bases each). V shed 5 bases and J shed 0 bases, with 17 bases lying between them. The CDR3 covers 17 residues. Germline V gives CDR1 MNHEY, CDR2 SVGEGT. CDR3 region: CASSPIGTGSSYNEQFF. The CDR3 nucleotides read TGTGCCAGCAGTCCGATAGGGACGGGGAGCTCCTACAATGAGCAGTTCTTC.

This clone has a single count. The chain recombines TRBV7-9 with TRBJ1-5, with 8 bases that match TRBD1. CDR1 is SEHNR and CDR2 is FQNEAQ in the germline V gene (reference sequence). The CDR3 is made up of 17 amino acids. The junction had 7 bases not matched to a gene; V was cut back by 3 bases and J by 0 bases. The CDR3: CASSFGTGGNSNQPQHF. Written as DNA, the CDR3 is TGTGCCAGCAGCTTCGGAACAGGGGGGAATAGCAATCAGCCCCAGCATTTT.

The chain carries TRBV11-2 and TRBJ1-1; D is ambiguous. V was trimmed by 2 bases and J by 5 bases, leaving 9 bases between them. Germline V gene lookup returns CDR1 SGHAT and CDR2 FQNNGV. The CDR3 spans 13 residues. Here the CDR3 reads CASSLSRNTEAFF. The DNA of the CDR3 is TGTGCCAGCAGCTTATCCCGGAATACTGAAGCTTTCTTT.

The chain joins TRBV12-3 or TRBV12-4 to TRBJ1-5; 7 bases match TRBD1. The CDR3 has 11 amino acids. The trim removed 6 bases at V and 16 bases at J, leaving 9 bases unmatched. The CDR3 coding sequence is TGTGCCAGCAGCTTTAGGGACAGTAAACATTTT. Encoded protein: CASSFRDSKHF.

The CDR3 loop reads CATNSGNTIYF. DNA for the CDR3: TGTGCCACTAACTCTGGAAACACCATATATTTT. The rearrangement uses TRBV15 and TRBJ1-3; D remains ambiguous. Germline CDR1 is LNHNV and CDR2 is YYDKDF (reference sequence). The CDR3 is 11 amino acids. Trimming removed 9 bases at V and 0 bases at J, with 3 bases between.

This clone was counted a single time. This chain links TRBV19 with TRBJ2-2; a possible D gene is TRBD2 (5 bases). The CDR3 runs 14 residues. Deletions cut 10 bases from V and 4 bases from J, with 16 bases between. Germline CDR1 LNHDA, CDR2 SQIVND (reference sequence). CDR3 amino acids: CATSGLALTGELFF. CDR3 bases: TGTGCCACGTCCGGGCTAGCTCTCACCGGGGAGCTGTTTTTT. Full variable domain (missing parts from reference TRBV19 and TRBJ2-2): DGGITQSPKYLFRKEGQNVTLSCEQNLNHDAMYWYRQDPGQGLRLIYYSQIVNDFQKGDIAEGYSVSREKKESFPLTVTSAQKNPTAFYLCATSGLALTGELFFGEGSRLTVL.

V usage is TRBV5-4 and J usage is TRBJ1-2; weak D call: TRBD1 (6 bases). Trimming removed 0 bases at V and 4 bases at J, with 10 bases between. There are 14 residues in the CDR3. In germline, CDR1 is SGHNT, CDR2 YYREEE (reference sequence). The CDR3 DNA follows: TGTGCCAGCAGCTTGGGGGGACAATTCTATGGCTACACCTTC. It yields the protein CASSLGGQFYGYTF.

The rearrangement links TRBV6-5 to TRBJ2-5; 10 bases line up with TRBD1. CDR1 is MNHEY and CDR2 is SVGAGI in the germline V gene. J was trimmed by 0 bases and V by 10 bases; bases with no gene match: 5. The CDR3 is 14 residues long. Written as DNA, the CDR3 is TGTGCCACCCGACAGGGGGCTAACCAAGAGACCCAGTACTTC. Amino acids: CATRQGANQETQYF.

The chain has TRBV27 and TRBJ1-1; 10 nucleotides align to TRBD1. The length of the CDR3 is 16 residues. Per the germline V gene, CDR1 is MNHEY and CDR2 is SMNVEV (reference sequence). V trimming: 3 bases; J trimming: 3 bases; junction bases outside the gene matches: 7. In nucleotides, the CDR3 is TGTGCCAGCAGTTTGGGGGACAGGGGTTGGGACACTGAAGCTTTCTTT. Its protein is CASSLGDRGWDTEAFF.

The chain uses TRBV6-1 and TRBJ1-6; no firm D call. From germline, CDR1 is MNHNS and CDR2 SASEGT. The CDR3 consists of 11 residues. Trimming shortened V by 2 bases and J by 10 bases, and 3 bases separated the two germline ends. In DNA form, the CDR3 reads TGTGCCAGCAGTGAAATCTCACCCCTCCACTTT. Encoded protein: CASSEISPLHF.

The V gene is TRBV11-3, the J gene TRBJ2-7; D not certain. CDR1 is SGHNT, CDR2 YENEEA, per germline. The CDR3 length is 14 residues. The V end was cut by 6 bases, the J end by 3 bases, with 15 bases between. CDR3 coding DNA: TGTGCCAGCAGTTCCTCACCACACAACTACGAGCAGTACTTC. It translates to CASSSSPHNYEQYF.

V is TRBV10-3 and J is TRBJ2-7, with TRBD1 as a possible D gene (6 bases). The CDR3 consists of 14 residues. The germline CDR1 and CDR2 sequences are ENHRY and SYGVKD. V lost 3 bases, J lost 0 bases, and 9 bases lay in between. The CDR3 is CAISDVTGSYEQYF. The CDR3 nucleotides are TGTGCCATCAGTGATGTGACAGGCTCCTACGAGCAGTACTTC.

This chain joins TRBV19 and TRBJ1-4; D is undetermined. The CDR3 extends over 14 amino acids. Per germline, CDR1 LNHDA and CDR2 SQIVND (reference sequence). V was clipped by 1 base and J by 0 bases, with 3 bases between them. The CDR3 here is CASSIGSTNEKLFF. DNA of the CDR3: TGTGCCAGTAGTATAGGCTCAACTAATGAAAAACTGTTTTTT.

The rearrangement uses TRBV2 and TRBJ1-2; D is uncertain. Trimming removed 7 bases from V and 2 bases from J, with 11 bases in between. The CDR3 totals 13 residues. CDR1 is SNHLY, CDR2 FYNNEI, per germline. The CDR3 nucleotides read TGTGCCAGCAATCGGGAGGTGAACTATGGCTACACCTTC. Its translation is CASNREVNYGYTF.

The chain is built from TRBV4-3 and TRBJ2-1, with TRBD2 as a possible D gene (7 bases). Per germline, CDR1 LGHNA and CDR2 YSLEER. This CDR3 spans 19 amino acids. V was shortened by 0 bases and J by 4 bases, with 22 bases between the two germline ends. The CDR3: CASSQELDRGAFPYNEQFF. The CDR3 DNA reads TGCGCCAGCAGCCAAGAGCTGGACCGGGGGGCCTTCCCTTACAATGAGCAGTTCTTC.

This rearrangement joins TRBV28 to TRBJ2-5; no clear D gene. This CDR3 has 15 amino acids. The germline CDR1 and CDR2 sequences are MDHEN and SYDVKM. V gave up 4 bases and J gave up 3 bases, with 15 bases separating them. The CDR3 region is CASSWVGASKETQYF. In DNA, the CDR3 is TGTGCCAGCAGTTGGGTTGGAGCGTCGAAAGAGACCCAGTACTTC.

The chain couples TRBV15 to TRBJ1-1; 8 nucleotides agree with TRBD1. The germline CDR1 and CDR2 sequences are LNHNV and YYDKDF (reference sequence). The junction had 11 bases not matched to a gene; V was cut back by 2 bases and J by 6 bases. This CDR3 is 16 amino acids long. CDR3 DNA: TGTGCCACCAGCAGACAGGGGGCCCGGTTGAAGTCTGAAGCTTTCTTT. Amino acids: CATSRQGARLKSEAFF.

The chain carries TRBV29-1 and TRBJ1-2; 7 bases align to TRBD1. Germline V lookup: CDR1 SQVTM, CDR2 ANQGSEA. This CDR3 contains 11 residues. Unmatched junction bases numbered 6, after V lost 7 bases and J lost 7 bases. The CDR3 here is CSAGQSRGYTF. Written as DNA, the CDR3 is TGCAGCGCGGGACAGTCACGTGGCTACACCTTC.